Sequencing of this T cell receptor beta chain was carried out in a study of T-cell reconstitution after alpha-beta-depleted transplantation in children. Study-wide findings and caveats: By about two months after transplant, alpha-beta T cells reportedly arose from several hundred graft clones that had expanded. There were some patients whose high TCRbeta diversity at day 60 came from surviving recipient T cells and thymic progenitors. Diversity and T-cell counts at one year after transplant derived mostly from new T cells.

V gave up 2 bases and J gave up 4 bases, with 6 bases separating them. The CDR3 is made up of 12 amino acids. Germline V lookup: CDR1 SGHRS, CDR2 YFSETQ. The TCRbeta library was prepared with unique molecular identifiers. TCRdb re-analysed the PCR reads in MiXCR, keeping a single row per CDR3 protein. The sample gives 480,000 or so distinct CDR3 sequences, about 10% of which show up once; around 2% is in the top ten. This clonotype has more than one count but fewer than ten. Its antigen is not identified. This sample comprised PBMCs, obtained before TCRalphabeta/CD19-depleted stem cell transplant. The J gene is TRBJ2-5, the V gene TRBV5-1; D gene uncertain. The sequence was obtained from a child aged 2-9 years with inherited bone marrow failure, due to receive a stem cell transplant. Here the CDR3 DNA reads TGCGCCAGCAGCTTTATGGGAGAGACCCAGTACTTC. Residues: CASSFMGETQYF.